Listed here is a single T cell receptor beta chain. Assay: immunoSEQ multiplex PCR; the TCRdb copy retains only in-frame clones and omits some. The sample records fewer than 250,000 clones, 76% being singletons. The CDR3 is 17 residues long. The V end lost 5 bases, the J end lost 3 bases, and 20 bases lay between the germline ends. The germline V gene has CDR1 KGHSH and CDR2 LQKENI. The entry originates in a study of blood T cell repertoires in COVID-19. Across the whole study: Samples taken during acute and convalescent COVID-19 were collected in the United States, Italy and Spain. PBMCs, B-cell-depleted T cells, or T cells were the source of the cDNA or gDNA that made up the material.

Participants were aged 18 to 89 years, lived in 20 to 25 US areas, and enrolled virtually. The sequenced sample was PBMCs or T cells enriched from blood (not recorded which). The clonotype was recovered from a woman in her forties or fifties with acute COVID-19. The chain carries TRBV18 and TRBJ1-5; D gene ambiguous. The CDR3 protein is CASSTEGLIRNNQPQHF. The CDR3 nucleotides read TGTGCCAGCTCAACGGAGGGCCTTATTCGGAACAATCAGCCCCAGCATTTT.